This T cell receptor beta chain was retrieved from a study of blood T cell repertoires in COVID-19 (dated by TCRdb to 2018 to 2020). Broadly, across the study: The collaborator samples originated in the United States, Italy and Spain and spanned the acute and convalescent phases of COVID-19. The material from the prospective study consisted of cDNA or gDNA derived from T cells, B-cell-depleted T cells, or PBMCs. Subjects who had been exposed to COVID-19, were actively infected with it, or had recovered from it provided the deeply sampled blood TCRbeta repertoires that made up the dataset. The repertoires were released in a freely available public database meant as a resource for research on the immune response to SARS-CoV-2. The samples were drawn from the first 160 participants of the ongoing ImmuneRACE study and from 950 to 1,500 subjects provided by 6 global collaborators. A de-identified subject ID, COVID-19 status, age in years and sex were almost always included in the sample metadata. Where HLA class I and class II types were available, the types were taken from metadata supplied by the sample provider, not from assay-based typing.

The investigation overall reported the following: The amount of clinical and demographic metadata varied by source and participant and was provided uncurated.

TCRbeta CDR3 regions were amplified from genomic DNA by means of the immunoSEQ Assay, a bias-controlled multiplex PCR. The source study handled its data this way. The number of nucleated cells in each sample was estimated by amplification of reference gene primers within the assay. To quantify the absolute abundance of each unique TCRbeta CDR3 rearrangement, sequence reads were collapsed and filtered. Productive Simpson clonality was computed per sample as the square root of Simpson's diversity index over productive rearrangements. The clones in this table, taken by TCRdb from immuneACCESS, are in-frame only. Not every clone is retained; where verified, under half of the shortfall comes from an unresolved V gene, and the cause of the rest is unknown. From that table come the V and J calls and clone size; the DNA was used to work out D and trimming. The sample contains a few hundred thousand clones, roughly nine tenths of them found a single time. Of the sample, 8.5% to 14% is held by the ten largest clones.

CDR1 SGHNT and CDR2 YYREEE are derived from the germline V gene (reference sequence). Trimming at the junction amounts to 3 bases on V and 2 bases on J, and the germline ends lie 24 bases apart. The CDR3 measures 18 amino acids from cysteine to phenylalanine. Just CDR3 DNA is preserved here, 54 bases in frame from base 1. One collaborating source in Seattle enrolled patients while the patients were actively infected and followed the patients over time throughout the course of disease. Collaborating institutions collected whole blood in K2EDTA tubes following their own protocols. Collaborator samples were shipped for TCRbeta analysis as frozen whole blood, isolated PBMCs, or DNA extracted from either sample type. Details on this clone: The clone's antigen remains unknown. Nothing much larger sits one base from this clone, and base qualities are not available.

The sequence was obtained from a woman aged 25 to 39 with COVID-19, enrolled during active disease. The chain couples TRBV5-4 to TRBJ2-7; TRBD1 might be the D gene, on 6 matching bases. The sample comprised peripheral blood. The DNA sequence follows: TGTGCCAGCAGCTCCCCCTCAGGGGCTGTCCCAACCCCCTACGAGCAGTACTTC. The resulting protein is CASSSPSGAVPTPYEQYF.